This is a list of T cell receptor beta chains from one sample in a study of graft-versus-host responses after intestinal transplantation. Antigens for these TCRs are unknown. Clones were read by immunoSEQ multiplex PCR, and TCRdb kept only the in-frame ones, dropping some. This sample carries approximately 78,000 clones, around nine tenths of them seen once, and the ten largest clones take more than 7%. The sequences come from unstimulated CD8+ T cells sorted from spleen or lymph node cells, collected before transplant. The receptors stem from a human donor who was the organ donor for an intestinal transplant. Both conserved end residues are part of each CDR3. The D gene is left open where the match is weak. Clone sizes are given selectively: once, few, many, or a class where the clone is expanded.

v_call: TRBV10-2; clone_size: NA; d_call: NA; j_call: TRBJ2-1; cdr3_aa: CASSDGGGSYNEQFF; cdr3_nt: TGCGCCAGCAGTGACGGTGGGGGTTCCTACAATGAGCAGTTCTTC
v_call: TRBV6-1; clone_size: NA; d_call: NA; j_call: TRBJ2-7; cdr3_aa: CASSELAGDGYEQYF; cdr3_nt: TGTGCCAGCAGTGAATTAGCCGGGGACGGCTACGAGCAGTACTTC
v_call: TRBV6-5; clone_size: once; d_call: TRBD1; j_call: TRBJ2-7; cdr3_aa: CASRKGQGYEQYF; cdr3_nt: TGTGCCAGCAGAAAAGGACAGGGCTACGAGCAGTACTTC
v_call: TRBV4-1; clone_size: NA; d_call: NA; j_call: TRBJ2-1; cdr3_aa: CASSQVPGAKGNEQFF; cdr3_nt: TGCGCCAGCAGCCAAGTACCTGGGGCGAAAGGTAATGAGCAGTTCTTC
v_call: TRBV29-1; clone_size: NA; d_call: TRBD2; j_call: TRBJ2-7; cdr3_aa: CSVGGREGYEQYF; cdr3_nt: TGCAGCGTTGGGGGCAGGGAGGGCTACGAGCAGTACTTC
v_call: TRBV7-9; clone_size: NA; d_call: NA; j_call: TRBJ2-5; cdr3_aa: CASSLVGSQETQYF; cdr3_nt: TGTGCCAGCAGCTTAGTTGGCAGCCAAGAGACCCAGTACTTC
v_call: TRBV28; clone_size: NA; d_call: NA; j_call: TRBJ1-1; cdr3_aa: CASSWVTEAFF; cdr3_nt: TGTGCCAGCAGTTGGGTCACTGAAGCTTTCTTT
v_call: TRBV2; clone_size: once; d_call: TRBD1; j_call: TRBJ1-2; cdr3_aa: CASSEDGTGEHGYTF; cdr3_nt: TGTGCCAGCAGTGAAGACGGGACAGGGGAACATGGCTACACCTTC
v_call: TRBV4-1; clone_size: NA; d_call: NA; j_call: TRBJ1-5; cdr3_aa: CASSPLFGDSNQPQHF; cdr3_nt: TGCGCCAGCAGCCCCCTCTTCGGGGATAGCAATCAGCCCCAGCATTTT
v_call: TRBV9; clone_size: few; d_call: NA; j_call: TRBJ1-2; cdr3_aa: CASSPHGLLDGYTF; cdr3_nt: TGTGCCAGCAGCCCCCATGGCTTACTGGATGGCTACACCTTC
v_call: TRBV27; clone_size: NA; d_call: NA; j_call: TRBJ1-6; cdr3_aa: CASSLVNSPLHF; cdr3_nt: TGTGCCAGCAGTTTAGTAAATTCACCCCTCCACTTT
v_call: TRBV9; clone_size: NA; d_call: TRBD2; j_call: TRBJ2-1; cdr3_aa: CASSAIAGGANEQFF; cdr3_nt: TGTGCCAGCAGCGCCATAGCGGGGGGGGCGAATGAGCAGTTCTTC